The TCR beta chain described here comes from a study of blood T cells in healthy people across ages. Overall study: Per every two T cells, about one barcoded beta molecule was captured by template switching.

Next came a second PCR, run for about 7 to 12 cycles, which used a sample-barcoded 5' primer along with a J-beta primer mix. Tagging of each cDNA molecule was performed by a template-switch adaptor with 12 random nucleotides. TCRdb re-derived calls from the 5' RACE reads in MiXCR, one entry per CDR3 protein. The sample gives some 1.5 million distinct CDR3 sequences, 35% to 45% of which show up once; under 5% is in the top ten. Worth noting for this clonotype: A read error may account for a junction end that differs from germline.

Donors were systemically healthy Caucasian individuals from Russia aged roughly 6 to 100 years. From germline, CDR1 is SQVTM and CDR2 ANQGSEA. This CDR3 has 13 residues. The rearrangement uses TRBV29-1 and TRBJ1-1, with 7 bases fitting TRBD1. Source material: blood. The sequence was collected from a woman aged 18-30 years in good health. The CDR3 spells CSVATGVMTGAFF. In DNA form, the CDR3 reads TGCAGCGTTGCTACAGGGGTTATGACTGGAGCTTTCTTT.